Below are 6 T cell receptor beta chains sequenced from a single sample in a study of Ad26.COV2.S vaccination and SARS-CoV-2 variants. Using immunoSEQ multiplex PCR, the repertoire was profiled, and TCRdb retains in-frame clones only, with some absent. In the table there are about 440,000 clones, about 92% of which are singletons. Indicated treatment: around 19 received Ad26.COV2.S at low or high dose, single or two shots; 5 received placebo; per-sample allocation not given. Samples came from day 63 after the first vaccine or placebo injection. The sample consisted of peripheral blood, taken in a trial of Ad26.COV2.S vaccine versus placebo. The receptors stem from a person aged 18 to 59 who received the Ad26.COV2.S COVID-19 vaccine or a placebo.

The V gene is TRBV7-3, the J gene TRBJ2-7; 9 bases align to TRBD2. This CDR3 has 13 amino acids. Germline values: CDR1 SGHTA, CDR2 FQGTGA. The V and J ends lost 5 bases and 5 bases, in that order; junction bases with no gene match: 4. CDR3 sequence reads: CASSQSGRHEQYF. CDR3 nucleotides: TGTGCCAGCAGCCAAAGCGGGAGGCACGAGCAGTACTTC. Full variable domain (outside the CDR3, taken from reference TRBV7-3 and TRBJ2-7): GAGVSQTPSNKVTEKGKYVELRCDPISGHTALYWYRQSLGQGPEFLIYFQGTGAADDSGLPNDRFFAVRPEGSVSTLKIQRTERGDSAVYLCASSQSGRHEQYFGPGTRLTVT.

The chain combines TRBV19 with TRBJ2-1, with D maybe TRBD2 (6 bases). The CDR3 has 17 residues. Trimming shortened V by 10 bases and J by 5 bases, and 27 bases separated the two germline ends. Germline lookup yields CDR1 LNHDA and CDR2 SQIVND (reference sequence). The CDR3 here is CATKIRLPGLGNNEQFF. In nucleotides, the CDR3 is TGTGCCACCAAGATCCGTCTTCCGGGACTGGGGAACAATGAGCAGTTCTTC. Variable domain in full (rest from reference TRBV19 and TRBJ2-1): DGGITQSPKYLFRKEGQNVTLSCEQNLNHDAMYWYRQDPGQGLRLIYYSQIVNDFQKGDIAEGYSVSREKKESFPLTVTSAQKNPTAFYLCATKIRLPGLGNNEQFFGPGTRLTVL.

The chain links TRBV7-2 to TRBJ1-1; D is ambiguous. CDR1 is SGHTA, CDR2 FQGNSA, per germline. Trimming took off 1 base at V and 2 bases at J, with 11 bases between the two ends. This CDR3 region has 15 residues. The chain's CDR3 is CASSLVATANTEAFF. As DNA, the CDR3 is TGTGCCAGCAGCTTAGTCGCGACGGCAAACACTGAAGCTTTCTTT. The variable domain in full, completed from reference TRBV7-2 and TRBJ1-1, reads GAGVSQSPSNKVTEKGKDVELRCDPISGHTALYWYRQSLGQGLEFLIYFQGNSAPDKSGLPSDRFSAERTGGSVSTLTIQRTQQEDSAVYLCASSLVATANTEAFFGQGTRLTVV.

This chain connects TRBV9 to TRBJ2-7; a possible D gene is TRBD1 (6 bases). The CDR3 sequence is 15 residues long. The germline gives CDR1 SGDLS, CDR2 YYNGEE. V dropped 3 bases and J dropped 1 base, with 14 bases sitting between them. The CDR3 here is CASSATGYISYEQYF. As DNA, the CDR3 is TGTGCCAGCAGCGCTACAGGGTACATTTCCTACGAGCAGTACTTC.

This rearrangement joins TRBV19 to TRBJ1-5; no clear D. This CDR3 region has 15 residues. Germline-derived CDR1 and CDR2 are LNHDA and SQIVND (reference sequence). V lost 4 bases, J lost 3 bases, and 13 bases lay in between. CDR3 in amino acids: CASSNTLQDNQPQHF. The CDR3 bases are TGTGCCAGTAGTAATACCCTGCAAGACAATCAGCCCCAGCATTTT.

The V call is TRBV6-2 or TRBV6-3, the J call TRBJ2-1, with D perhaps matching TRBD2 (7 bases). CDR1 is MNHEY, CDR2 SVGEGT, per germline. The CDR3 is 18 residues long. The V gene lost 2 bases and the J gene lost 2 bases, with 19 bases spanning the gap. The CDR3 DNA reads TGTGCCAGCAGTTACGGAGGGGGGGACACAGCGGCCTACAATGAGCAGTTCTTC. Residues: CASSYGGGDTAAYNEQFF.